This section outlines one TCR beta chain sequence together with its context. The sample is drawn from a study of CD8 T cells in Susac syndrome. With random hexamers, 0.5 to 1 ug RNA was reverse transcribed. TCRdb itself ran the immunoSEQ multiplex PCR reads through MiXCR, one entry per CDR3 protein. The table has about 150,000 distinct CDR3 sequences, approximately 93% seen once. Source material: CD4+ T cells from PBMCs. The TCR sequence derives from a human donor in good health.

The chain's CDR3 is CASSYSSHSNQPQHF. The CDR3 bases are TGTGCCAGCAGTTACTCTTCCCATAGCAATCAGCCCCAGCATTTT. The V and J genes are TRBV6-5 and TRBJ1-5; the D is unclear. The CDR3 totals 15 residues. Germline CDR1 and CDR2: MNHEY and SVGAGI. V dropped 0 bases and J dropped 0 bases, with 6 bases sitting between them.